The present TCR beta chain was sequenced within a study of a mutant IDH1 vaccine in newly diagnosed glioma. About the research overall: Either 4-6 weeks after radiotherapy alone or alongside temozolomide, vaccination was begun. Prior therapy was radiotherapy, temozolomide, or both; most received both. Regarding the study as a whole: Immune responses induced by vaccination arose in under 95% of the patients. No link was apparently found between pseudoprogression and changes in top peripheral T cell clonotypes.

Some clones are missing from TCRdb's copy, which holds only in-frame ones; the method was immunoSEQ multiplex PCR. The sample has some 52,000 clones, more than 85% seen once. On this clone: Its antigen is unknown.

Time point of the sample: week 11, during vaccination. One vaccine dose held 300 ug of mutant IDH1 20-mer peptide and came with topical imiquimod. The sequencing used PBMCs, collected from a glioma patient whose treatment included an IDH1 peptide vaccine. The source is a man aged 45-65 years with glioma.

CDR3 loop: CASSQTSNYGYTF. The CDR3 coding sequence is TGCGCCAGCAGCCAGACATCTAACTATGGCTACACCTTC. The V call is TRBV4-1, the J call TRBJ1-2; no definite D call. Germline CDR1 MGHRA, CDR2 YSYEKL. Deletions cut 3 bases from V and 0 bases from J, with 5 bases between. The CDR3 length is 13 residues.